These T cell receptor beta chains were read from a single sample in a study of regulatory and conventional T cells in RAG deficiency. Sequenced by immunoSEQ multiplex PCR; TCRdb stores in-frame clones only, minus some. Here the sample spans 20,000 to 25,000 clones, approximately 93% being singletons. The same sample was also studied in work on regulatory T cells.

Sequencing used CD4+ T cells sorted from blood. The receptors originated from a human donor in good health. Both conserved end residues are trimmed from each CDR3. Some rows have no size entry. The others give once, few or many, or a class for an expanded clone.

-	TRBV7-2	ASSYHRGQETQY
-	TRBV6-5	ASSYRTEAF
-	TRBV2	APAGAHTDTQY
once	TRBV20-1	SAKGLVGEF
-	TRBV25-1	ASRETGINEKLF
-	TRBV9	ASSPLMAGQTDTQY
-	TRBV7-2	ASSPALLRGADTQY
-	TRBV9	ASSAILGDTQY
-	TRBV2	ASSARTGLRNQPQH
-	TRBV5-6	ASSLREAYNSPLH
-	TRBV6-5	ASSYAGNEKLF
-	TRBV18	ASSLKQGARNTEAF
-	TRBV6-5	ASSSRTLSYEQY
-	TRBV5-5	ASSWRDSNQPQH
-	TRBV2	ASSEMLGQGQPQH
-	TRBV6-6	ASSPTSVADTQY
once	TRBV2	ASSETGGGYEQY
-	TRBV27	ASSLSWNTEAF
-	TRBV5-1	ASNLGQGDTEAF
-	TRBV9	ASSAHPGQSSYNSPLH
-	TRBV27	ASSRQGWNIQY
-	TRBV6-1	ASSTMTSNTEAF
-	TRBV5-1	ASSWLAYDGYT
-	TRBV2	ASSGDSSNYGYT
-	TRBV7-6	ASSSYRGLGQF
-	TRBV18	ASSPPVGGGAPDTQY
-	TRBV30	AWSFGNYGYT
-	TRBV14	ASSQREYTDTQY
once	TRBV6-1	ASKYSYESYGYT
-	TRBV6-6	ASSLGTGVGYT
-	TRBV27	ASSLISGGEGEQF
-	TRBV10-2	ASSDAGPREATQY
-	TRBV28	ASSGGQGAFGYT
-	TRBV7-6	ASSLTDGTEAF
-	TRBV2	ASSEEGSYGYT
-	TRBV29-1	SVGGSAANQGQY
-	TRBV11-3	ATQGTGSYEQY
-	TRBV7-9	ASSLRLEKGGVPLH
-	TRBV19	ASSIQHSQETQY
-	TRBV6-6	ASSPTGIRLSQF
-	TRBV2	ASSRLAGTNTGELF
-	TRBV11-3	ASSKGLPNTEAF
-	TRBV5-1	ASSFSGTTLETQY
-	TRBV2	ASRGGRHSNQPQH
-	TRBV7-2	ASTRTGNQETQY
few	TRBV28	ASSSQGTAHKLF
-	TRBV19	ASRIPGGLNGYT
few	TRBV6-1	ASSLGASYEQY
-	TRBV6-5	ASSYSARLAGEQF
-	TRBV4-1	ASSQDGRGADEQY
-	TRBV30	AWSVRGGSETQY
few	TRBV10-1	ASRESPGQGHEQY
-	TRBV6-1	ASSDGTGGLNQPQH
-	TRBV11-2	ASSPGLQTGTQY
-	TRBV4-1	ASSLNRGEKLF
-	TRBV19	ASSKGIGTGLYNYGYT
-	TRBV11-2	ASSERAPLDNEQF
-	TRBV6-1	ASGRQDQETQY
-	TRBV4-1	ASSQRGNRGAEAF
-	TRBV4-2	ASSQTLAFGLDEQF